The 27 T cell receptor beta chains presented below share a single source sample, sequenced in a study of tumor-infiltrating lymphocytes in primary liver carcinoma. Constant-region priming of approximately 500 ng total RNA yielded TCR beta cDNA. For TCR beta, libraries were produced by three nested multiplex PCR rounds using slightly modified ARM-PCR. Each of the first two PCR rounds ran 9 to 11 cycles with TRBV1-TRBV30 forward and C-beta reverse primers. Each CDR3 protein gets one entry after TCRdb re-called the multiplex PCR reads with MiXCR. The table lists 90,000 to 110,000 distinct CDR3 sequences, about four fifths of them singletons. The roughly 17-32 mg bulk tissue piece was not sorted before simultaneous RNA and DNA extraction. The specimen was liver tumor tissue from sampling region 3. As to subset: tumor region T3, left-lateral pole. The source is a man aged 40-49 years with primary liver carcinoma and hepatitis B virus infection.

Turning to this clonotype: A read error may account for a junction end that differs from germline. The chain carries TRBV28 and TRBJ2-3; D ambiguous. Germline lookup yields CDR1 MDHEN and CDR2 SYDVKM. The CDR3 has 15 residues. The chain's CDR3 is CANSRLPQSTDTQYF. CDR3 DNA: TGTGCCAACAGTCGCCTCCCGCAAAGCACAGATACACAGTATTTT. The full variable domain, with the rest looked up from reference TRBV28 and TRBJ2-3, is DVKVTQSSRYLVKRTGEKVFLECVQDMDHENMFWYRQDPGLGLRLIYFSYDVKMKEKGDIPEGYSVSREKKERFSLILESASTNQTSMYLCANSRLPQSTDTQYFGPGTRLTVL.

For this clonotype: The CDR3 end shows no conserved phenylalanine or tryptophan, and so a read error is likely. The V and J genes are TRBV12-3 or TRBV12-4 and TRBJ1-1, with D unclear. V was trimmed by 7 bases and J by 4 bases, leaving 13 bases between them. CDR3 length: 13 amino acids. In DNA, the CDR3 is TGTGCCAGCAAAGGGTCCCTAGGCACTGAAGCTTTCTAT. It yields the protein CASKGSLGTEAFY.

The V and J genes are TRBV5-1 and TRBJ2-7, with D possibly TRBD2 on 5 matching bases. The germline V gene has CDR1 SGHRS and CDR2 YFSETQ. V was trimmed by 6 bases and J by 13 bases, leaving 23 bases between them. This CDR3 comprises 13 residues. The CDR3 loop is CASKEASSYEHYF. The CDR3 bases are TGCGCCAGCAAGGAGGCCTCCTCCTACGAACATTACTTC.

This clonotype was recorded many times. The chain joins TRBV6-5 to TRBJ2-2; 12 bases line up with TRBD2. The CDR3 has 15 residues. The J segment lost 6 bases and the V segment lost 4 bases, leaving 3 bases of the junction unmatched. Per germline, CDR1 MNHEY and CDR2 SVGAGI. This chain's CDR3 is CASSSLAGGPGELFF. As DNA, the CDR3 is TGTGCCAGCAGTTCCCTAGCGGGAGGGCCCGGGGAGCTGTTTTTT.

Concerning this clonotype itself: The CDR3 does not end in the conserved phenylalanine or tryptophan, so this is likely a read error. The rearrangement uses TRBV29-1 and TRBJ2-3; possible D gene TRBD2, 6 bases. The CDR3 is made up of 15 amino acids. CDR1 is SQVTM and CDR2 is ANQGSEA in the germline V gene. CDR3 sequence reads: CSDEGGAGITDTQYL. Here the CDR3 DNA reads TGCAGCGATGAAGGCGGGGCCGGCATCACAGATACGCAGTATCTT.

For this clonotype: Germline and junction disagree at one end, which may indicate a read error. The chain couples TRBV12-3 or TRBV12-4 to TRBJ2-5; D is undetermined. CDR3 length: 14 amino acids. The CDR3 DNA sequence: TGTGCCAGCGCTCATGGGCAGTCCCAAGAGATCCAGTACTTC. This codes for CASAHGQSQEIQYF.

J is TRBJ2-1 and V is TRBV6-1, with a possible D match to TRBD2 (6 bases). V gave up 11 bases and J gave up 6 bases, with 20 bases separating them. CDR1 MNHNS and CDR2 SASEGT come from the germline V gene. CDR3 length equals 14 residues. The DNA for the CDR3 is TGTGCCCGCTGGTACAGGAGGGCCGTCAATGAGCAGTTCTTC. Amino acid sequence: CARWYRRAVNEQFF.

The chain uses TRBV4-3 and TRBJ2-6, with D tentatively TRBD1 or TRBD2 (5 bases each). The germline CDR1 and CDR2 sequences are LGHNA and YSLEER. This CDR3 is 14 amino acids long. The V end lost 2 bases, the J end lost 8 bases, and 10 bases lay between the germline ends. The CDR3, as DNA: TGCGCCAGCAGCCAAAGTGGGGGATCCAACGTCCTGACTTTC. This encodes CASSQSGGSNVLTF.

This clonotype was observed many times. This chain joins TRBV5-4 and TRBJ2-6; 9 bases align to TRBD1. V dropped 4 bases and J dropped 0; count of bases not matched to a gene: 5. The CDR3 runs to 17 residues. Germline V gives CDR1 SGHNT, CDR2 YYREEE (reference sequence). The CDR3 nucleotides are TGTGCCAGCAGCGGGGACAGGGTGGCCTCTGGGGCCAACGTCCTGACTTTC. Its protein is CASSGDRVASGANVLTF.

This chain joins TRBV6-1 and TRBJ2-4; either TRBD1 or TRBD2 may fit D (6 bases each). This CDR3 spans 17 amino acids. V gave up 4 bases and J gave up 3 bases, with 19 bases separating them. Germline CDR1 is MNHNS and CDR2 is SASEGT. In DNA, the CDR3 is TGTGCCAGCAGTGCACCGGGACTGGGGGCGGTCAAAAACATTCAGTACTTC. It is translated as CASSAPGLGAVKNIQYF.

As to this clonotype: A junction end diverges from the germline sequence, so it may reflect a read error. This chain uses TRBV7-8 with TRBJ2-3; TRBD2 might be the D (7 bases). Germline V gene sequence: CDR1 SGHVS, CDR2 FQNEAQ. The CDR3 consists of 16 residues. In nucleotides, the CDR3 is TGTGCCAGCAGCTCAACAAGGGGGGGATATTCGGATACGCACTATTTT. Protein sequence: CASSSTRGGYSDTHYF.

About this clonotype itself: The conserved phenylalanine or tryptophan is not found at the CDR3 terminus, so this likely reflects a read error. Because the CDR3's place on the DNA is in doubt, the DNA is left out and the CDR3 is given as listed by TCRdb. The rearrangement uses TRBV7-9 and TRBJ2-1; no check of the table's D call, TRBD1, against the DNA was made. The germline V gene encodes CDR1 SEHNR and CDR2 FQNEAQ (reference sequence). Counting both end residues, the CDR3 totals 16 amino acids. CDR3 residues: CASSLALAGAYNEQFV.

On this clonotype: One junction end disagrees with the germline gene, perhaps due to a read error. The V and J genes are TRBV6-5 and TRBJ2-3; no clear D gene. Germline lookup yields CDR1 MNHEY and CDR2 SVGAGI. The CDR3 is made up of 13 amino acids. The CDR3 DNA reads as TGTGCCAGCACCCTCCAGAGCACAAATACGCAGTATTTT. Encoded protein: CASTLQSTNTQYF.

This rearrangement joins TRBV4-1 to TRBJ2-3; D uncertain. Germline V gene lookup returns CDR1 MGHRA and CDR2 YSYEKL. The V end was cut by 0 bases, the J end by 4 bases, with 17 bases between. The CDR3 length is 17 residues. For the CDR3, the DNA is TGCGCCAGCAGCCAAGATCCGACCGATTCAAGCGCAGATACGCAGTATTTT. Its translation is CASSQDPTDSSADTQYF.

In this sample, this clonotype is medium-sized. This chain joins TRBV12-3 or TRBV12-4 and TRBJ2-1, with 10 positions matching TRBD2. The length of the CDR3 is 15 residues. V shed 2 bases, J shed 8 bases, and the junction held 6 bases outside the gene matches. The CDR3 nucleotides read TGTGCCAGCAGTTTACAAGCGGGAGGGCCCCATGAGCAGTTCTTC. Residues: CASSLQAGGPHEQFF.

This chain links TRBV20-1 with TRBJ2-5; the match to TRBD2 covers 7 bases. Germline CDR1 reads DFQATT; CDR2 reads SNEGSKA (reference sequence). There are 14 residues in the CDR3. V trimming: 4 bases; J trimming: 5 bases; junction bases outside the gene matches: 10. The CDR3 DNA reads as TGCAGTGCTAAACTAGCGCGGGCCCAGGAGACCCAGTACTTC. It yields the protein CSAKLARAQETQYF.

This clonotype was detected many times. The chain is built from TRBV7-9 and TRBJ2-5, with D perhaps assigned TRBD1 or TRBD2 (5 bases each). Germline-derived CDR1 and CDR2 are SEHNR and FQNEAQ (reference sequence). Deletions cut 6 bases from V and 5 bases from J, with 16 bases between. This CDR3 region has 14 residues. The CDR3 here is CASRSTGTLETQYF. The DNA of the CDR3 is TGTGCCAGCAGGTCGACCGGGACGTTGGAGACCCAGTACTTC.

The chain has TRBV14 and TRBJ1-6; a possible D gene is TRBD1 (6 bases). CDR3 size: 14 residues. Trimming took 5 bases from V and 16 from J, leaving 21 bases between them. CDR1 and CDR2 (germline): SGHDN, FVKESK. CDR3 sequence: CASSYSGENSSLHF. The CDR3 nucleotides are TGTGCCAGCAGCTACTCAGGGGAAAATTCATCTCTCCACTTT.

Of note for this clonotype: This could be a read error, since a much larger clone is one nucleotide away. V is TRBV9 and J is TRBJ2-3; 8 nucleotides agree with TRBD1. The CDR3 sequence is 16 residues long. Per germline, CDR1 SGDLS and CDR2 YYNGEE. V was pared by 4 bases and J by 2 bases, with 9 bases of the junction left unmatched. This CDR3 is CASSFRTGSLTDTQYF. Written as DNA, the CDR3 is TGTGCCAGCAGCTTCCGGACAGGGAGCCTCACAGATACGCAGTATTTT.

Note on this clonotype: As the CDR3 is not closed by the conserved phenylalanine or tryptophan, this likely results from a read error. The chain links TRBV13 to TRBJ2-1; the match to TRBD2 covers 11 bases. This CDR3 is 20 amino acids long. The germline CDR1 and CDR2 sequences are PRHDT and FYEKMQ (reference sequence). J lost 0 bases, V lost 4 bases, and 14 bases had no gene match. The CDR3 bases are TGTGCCAGCAGCTGGAGAGGGCTAGCGGGAGGTTGGAGCTCCTACAATGAGCAGTTCTTA. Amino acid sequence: CASSWRGLAGGWSSYNEQFL.

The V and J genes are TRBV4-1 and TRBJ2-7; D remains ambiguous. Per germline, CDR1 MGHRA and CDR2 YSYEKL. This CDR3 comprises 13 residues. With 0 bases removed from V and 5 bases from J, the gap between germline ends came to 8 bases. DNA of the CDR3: TGCGCCAGCAGCCAAGATTGCCAGGACGAGCAGTACTTC. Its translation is CASSQDCQDEQYF.

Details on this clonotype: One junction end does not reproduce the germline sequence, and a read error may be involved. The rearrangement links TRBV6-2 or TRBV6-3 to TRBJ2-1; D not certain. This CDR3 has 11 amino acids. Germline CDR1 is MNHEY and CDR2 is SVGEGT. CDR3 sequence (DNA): TGTGCCAGCAACTACCACAATGGGCAGTTCTTC. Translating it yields CASNYHNGQFF.

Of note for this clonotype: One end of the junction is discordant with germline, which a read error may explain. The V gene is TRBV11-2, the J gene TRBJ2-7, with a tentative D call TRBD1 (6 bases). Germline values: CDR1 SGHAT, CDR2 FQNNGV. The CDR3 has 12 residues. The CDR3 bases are TGTACAAGTAGTCCTGGGGGCTACAAGCAGTACTTC. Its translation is CTSSPGGYKQYF.

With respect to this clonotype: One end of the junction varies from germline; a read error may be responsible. CDR3 residues: CSVETGMSGDTIYF. As DNA, the CDR3 is TGTAGCGTTGAGACAGGGATGTCTGGAGACACCATATATTTT. The chain uses TRBV29-1 and TRBJ1-3, with 7 positions matching TRBD1. CDR3 size: 14 residues. The germline gives CDR1 SQVTM, CDR2 ANQGSEA. Using reference TRBV29-1 and TRBJ1-3 for the parts outside the CDR3, the full variable domain is SAVISQKPSRDICQRGTSLTIQCQVDSQVTMMFWYRQQPGQSLTLIATANQGSEATYESGFVIDKFPISRPNLTFSTLTVSNMSPEDSSIYLCSVETGMSGDTIYFGEGSWLTVV.

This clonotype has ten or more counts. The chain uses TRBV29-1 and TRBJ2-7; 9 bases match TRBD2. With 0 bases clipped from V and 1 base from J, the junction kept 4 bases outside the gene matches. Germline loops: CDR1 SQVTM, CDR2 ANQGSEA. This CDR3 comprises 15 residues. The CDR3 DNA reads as TGCAGCGTTGAAGATGGTCTAGCGGGGTCCTACGAGCAGTACTTC. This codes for CSVEDGLAGSYEQYF.

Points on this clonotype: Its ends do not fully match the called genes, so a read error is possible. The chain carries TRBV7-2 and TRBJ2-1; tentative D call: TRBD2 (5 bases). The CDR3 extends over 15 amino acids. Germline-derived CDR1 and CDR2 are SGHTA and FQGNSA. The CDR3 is CVSGLVRNGRNEQFF. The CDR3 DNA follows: TGTGTCAGCGGCTTAGTAAGGAACGGGCGTAATGAGCAGTTCTTC.

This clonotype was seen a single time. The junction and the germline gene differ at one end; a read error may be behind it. CDR3: CSVVWAQTGEQFF. CDR3 nucleotide sequence: TGCAGTGTTGTCTGGGCCCAGACCGGTGAGCAGTTCTTC. The chain uses TRBV29-1 and TRBJ2-1; no reliable D call. This CDR3 spans 13 amino acids. CDR1 SQVTM and CDR2 ANQGSEA come from the germline V gene.